One T cell receptor beta chain is described in this entry. Its antigen is not known. Libraries were prepared by immunoSEQ multiplex PCR; TCRdb keeps only in-frame clonotypes and omits some of them. The sample yields some 150,000 clones, about 86% seen once. J was trimmed by 5 bases and V by 0 bases; bases with no gene match: 7. Per the germline V gene, CDR1 is SGDLS and CDR2 is YYNGEE. CDR3 size: 16 residues. This record belongs to a study of cytomegalovirus exposure and HLA in healthy donors. General study findings and limits: There were 150 to 200 TCR beta chains listed as cytomegalovirus-associated. In vitro confirmation showed a few CMV-associated chains to be CMV antigen specific.

This TCR was sampled from a woman aged 18-29 years in good health and CMV-seropositive. The rearrangement joins TRBV9 to TRBJ2-1, with 8 bases matching TRBD2. The sequencing sample was made of PBMCs. The CDR3 sequence is CASSVVGAGANNEQFF. The CDR3 DNA reads as TGTGCCAGCAGCGTAGTCGGAGCGGGAGCTAACAATGAGCAGTTCTTC.